Below are 2 T cell receptor beta chains sequenced from a single sample in a study. TCRdb called the 5' RACE reads again in MiXCR, with one record for every CDR3 protein. The repertoire has 50,000 to 75,000 distinct CDR3 sequences, roughly 22% of them found once; the top ten carry approximately 3.1%. The source material was memory CD4+ T cells sorted from a lymph node. Subset given: memory CD4+ T cells, CD4+CD45RO+CD25-. These receptor sequences come from a female donor with breast cancer.

V usage is TRBV10-3 and J usage is TRBJ1-5, with D possibly matching TRBD1 (5 bases). The germline CDR1 and CDR2 sequences are ENHRY and SYGVKD. The CDR3 consists of 13 residues. Trimming took off 6 bases at V and 9 bases at J, with 15 bases between the two ends. DNA of the CDR3: TGTGCCATCAGCGGACTGGGTCAGGGGCCCCAGCATTTT. Translating it yields CAISGLGQGPQHF.

V gene TRBV7-3 combines with J gene TRBJ2-1, with 10 bases fitting TRBD1. The CDR3 contains 14 residues. Trimming took 5 bases from V and 8 from J; bases not matched to a gene: 6. CDR1 and CDR2 (germline): SGHTA, FQGTGA. For the CDR3, the DNA is TGTGCCAGCAGCAGGGACAGGGGCTGGGATGAGCAGTTCTTC. Translated, it gives CASSRDRGWDEQFF.